One and the same sample provided the 26 T cell receptor beta chains below, sequenced in a study of response to subunit inactivated influenza vaccine. TCRdb called the RT-PCR reads again in MiXCR, with one record for every CDR3 protein. The sample contains 490,000 or so distinct CDR3 sequences, 7.6% of which appear only once. The sample here was PBMCs from blood, taken less than 30 months after vaccination. Source of these receptors: a man aged 50-75 years who received an inactivated influenza vaccine.

This clonotype has more than one count but fewer than ten. Given a much more abundant clone one base away, this may be a read error. V usage is TRBV6-1 and J usage is TRBJ1-1; D possibly corresponds to TRBD1 (6 bases). This CDR3 region has 14 residues. Germline lookup yields CDR1 MNHNS and CDR2 SASEGT. Trimming removed 6 bases at V and 1 base at J, with 12 bases between. CDR3 DNA: TGTGCCAGCAGCCACGTACAGGGGAACACTGAAGCTTTCTTT. This gives the protein CASSHVQGNTEAFF.

This clonotype was seen a handful of times. V gene TRBV18 combines with J gene TRBJ2-7, with TRBD1 as a possible D gene (5 bases). The V and J ends lost 2 bases and 2 bases respectively, with 10 bases between them. Germline V gene sequence: CDR1 KGHSH, CDR2 LQKENI. The CDR3 totals 14 residues. CDR3 coding DNA: TGTGCCAGCTCACCAAGGCAGGACACCTACGAGCAGTACTTC. Translated: CASSPRQDTYEQYF.

This clonotype was seen a few times. The rearrangement links TRBV29-1 to TRBJ2-5, with D possibly being TRBD2 (5 bases). Germline CDR1 and CDR2: SQVTM and ANQGSEA. The CDR3 length is 12 residues. With 1 base removed from V and 5 bases from J, the gap between germline ends came to 8 bases. CDR3 nucleotide sequence: TGCAGCGTTGAAGGGAGCGGCGAGACCCAGTACTTC. This sequence encodes CSVEGSGETQYF.

The chain combines TRBV6-2 or TRBV6-3 with TRBJ1-1; 8 nucleotides line up with TRBD1. V lost 0 bases to trimming and J lost 0 bases; unmatched junction nucleotides: 6. CDR3 size: 17 residues. Germline-derived CDR1 and CDR2 are MNHEY and SVGEGT. The CDR3 nucleotides are TGTGCCAGCAGTTACTCGAAAACAGGGGGTTTGAACACTGAAGCTTTCTTT. It specifies CASSYSKTGGLNTEAFF.

This chain joins TRBV11-2 and TRBJ2-5, with 7 bases aligning to TRBD1. The CDR3 length is 14 residues. The J segment lost 5 bases and the V segment lost 2 bases, leaving 5 bases of the junction unmatched. Per germline, CDR1 SGHAT and CDR2 FQNNGV. This CDR3 reads CASSLNRGWETQYF. The DNA of the CDR3 is TGTGCCAGCAGCTTAAACAGGGGATGGGAGACCCAGTACTTC.

This clonotype was recorded a few times. The chain combines TRBV7-9 with TRBJ2-2; no clear D gene. The germline CDR1 and CDR2 sequences are SEHNR and FQNEAQ (reference sequence). V was pared by 6 bases and J by 9 bases, with 11 bases between. The CDR3 contains 12 residues. CDR3 protein: CASRTPRRELFF. Here the CDR3 DNA reads TGTGCCAGCAGGACCCCGAGAAGGGAGCTGTTTTTT.

This clonotype was counted between two and nine times. The rearrangement joins TRBV5-1 to TRBJ2-2, with 8 bases aligning to TRBD2. Germline CDR1 and CDR2: SGHRS and YFSETQ. Trimming at V came to 3 bases and at J to 6 bases, leaving 4 bases not matched to a gene. There are 14 residues in the CDR3. DNA of the CDR3: TGCGCCAGCAGCTCGGGAGGGTACGCCGGGGAGCTGTTTTTT. This encodes CASSSGGYAGELFF.

This clonotype appeared many times. The CDR3 loop is CASSLAGQIENIQYF. CDR3 in DNA: TGCGCCAGCAGCTTGGCCGGACAGATCGAAAACATTCAGTACTTC. The chain employs TRBV5-1 and TRBJ2-4; a possible D gene is TRBD1 (6 bases). CDR3 length: 15 residues. Trimming took 0 bases from V and 5 from J, leaving 12 bases between them. The germline V gene has CDR1 SGHRS and CDR2 YFSETQ.

There are a few counts of this clonotype. The rearrangement links TRBV2 to TRBJ2-7; tentatively, D is TRBD1 (5 bases). Germline values: CDR1 SNHLY, CDR2 FYNNEI. V was pared by 5 bases and J by 2 bases, with 10 bases between. The length of the CDR3 is 13 residues. CDR3 protein: CASSRQTAYEQYF. CDR3 DNA: TGTGCCAGCAGTCGACAGACTGCCTACGAGCAGTACTTC.

Ten or more counts support this clonotype. This sequence joins TRBV7-9 and TRBJ1-1, with a tentative D call TRBD1 (6 bases). The CDR3 contains 13 residues. Trimming stripped 6 bases from V and 4 bases from J, with 12 bases between. From germline, CDR1 is SEHNR and CDR2 FQNEAQ (reference sequence). As DNA, the CDR3 is TGTGCCAGCAGGTTAACAGGGATCACTGAAGCTTTCTTT. Translated: CASRLTGITEAFF.

The table lists this clonotype with a few counts. CDR3: CASSSTTGRYEQYF. CDR3 DNA: TGTGCCAGCAGCTCTACGACAGGGCGGTACGAGCAGTACTTC. The rearrangement joins TRBV11-2 to TRBJ2-7; 7 nucleotides line up with TRBD1. Germline V CDR1 and CDR2: SGHAT, FQNNGV. The CDR3 consists of 14 residues. V trimming: 4 bases; J trimming: 4 bases; junction bases outside the gene matches: 7. Drawing the rest from reference TRBV11-2 and TRBJ2-7, the complete variable domain is EAGVAQSPRYKIIEKRQSVAFWCNPISGHATLYWYQQILGQGPKLLIQFQNNGVVDDSQLPKDRFSAERLKGVDSTLKIQPAKLEDSAVYLCASSSTTGRYEQYFGPGTRLTVT.

This clonotype has ten or more counts. The chain couples TRBV5-4 to TRBJ2-1; 13 bases line up with TRBD2. V lost 2 bases to trimming and J lost 8 bases; unmatched junction nucleotides: 1. Germline loops: CDR1 SGHNT, CDR2 YYREEE (reference sequence). The CDR3 is made up of 14 amino acids. The CDR3 region is CASSLTSGRDEQFF. CDR3 DNA sequence: TGTGCCAGCAGCTTAACTAGCGGGAGGGATGAGCAGTTCTTC.

This clonotype has a handful of counts. The V gene is TRBV5-8, the J gene TRBJ2-7; the D is unclear. Germline V gene sequence: CDR1 SGHTS, CDR2 YDEGEE. V lost 0 bases to trimming and J lost 2 bases, with 12 bases between them. The CDR3 runs 15 residues. The CDR3 is CASSLVSRNTYEQYF. CDR3 in DNA: TGTGCCAGCAGCTTGGTCTCCAGGAATACCTACGAGCAGTACTTC.

This clonotype was observed at least ten times. The chain combines TRBV7-8 with TRBJ2-5; D is undetermined. The CDR3 contains 12 residues. Germline V CDR1 and CDR2: SGHVS, FQNEAQ. Trimming cost V 6 bases and J 5 bases, with 10 bases left between them. The DNA for the CDR3 is TGTGCCAGCAGTCCACTGGGTGAGACCCAGTACTTC. Protein product: CASSPLGETQYF.

This clonotype was detected ten times or more. The chain couples TRBV20-1 to TRBJ2-1; 12 positions agree with TRBD2. CDR1 and CDR2 (germline): DFQATT, SNEGSKA (reference sequence). This CDR3 is 17 amino acids long. Trimming at V came to 5 bases and at J to 8 bases, leaving 16 bases not matched to a gene. The CDR3 loop is CSAPDLLAGGRSDEQFF. The CDR3 DNA sequence: TGCAGTGCTCCCGACCTCCTAGCGGGGGGGCGAAGCGATGAGCAGTTCTTC.

The chain employs TRBV20-1 and TRBJ2-3; TRBD1 aligns across 7 bases. Germline V gene sequence: CDR1 DFQATT, CDR2 SNEGSKA (reference sequence). V trimming: 3 bases; J trimming: 4 bases; junction bases outside the gene matches: 7. The CDR3 sequence is 14 residues long. The CDR3 DNA reads as TGCAGTGCTAGGTCGACAGGGCGGCCAGATACGCAGTATTTT. It codes for CSARSTGRPDTQYF.

This clonotype was observed a handful of times. This chain joins TRBV4-2 and TRBJ2-2; D is unresolved. CDR3 length equals 15 residues. V shed 4 bases and J shed 6 bases, with 15 bases lying between them. In germline, CDR1 is LGHNA, CDR2 YNFKEQ. The CDR3 DNA follows: TGTGCCAGCAGCCTTAGGGTAGTTGAAGCCGGGGAGCTGTTTTTT. It encodes CASSLRVVEAGELFF.

This clonotype was observed at least ten times. V usage is TRBV2 and J usage is TRBJ2-1, with 10 bases that match TRBD2. J was trimmed by 7 bases and V by 4 bases; bases with no gene match: 10. Germline loops: CDR1 SNHLY, CDR2 FYNNEI. The CDR3 extends over 16 amino acids. The CDR3 nucleotides read TGTGCCAGCAGTGTAGAGTCTAGCGGGGGTGTAAATGAGCAGTTCTTC. Its protein product is CASSVESSGGVNEQFF.

The rearrangement uses TRBV20-1 and TRBJ2-7; 9 bases are shared with TRBD2. This CDR3 has 16 amino acids. The germline V gene has CDR1 DFQATT and CDR2 SNEGSKA (reference sequence). The V segment lost 0 bases and the J segment 4 bases; nucleotides outside the gene matches: 10. CDR3 residues: CSARDRLAGRTYEQYF. In DNA form, the CDR3 reads TGCAGTGCTAGAGATCGGCTAGCGGGAAGGACATACGAGCAGTACTTC.

This clonotype was seen a few times. V is TRBV5-5 and J is TRBJ2-5; a weak D match, TRBD2 (6 bases). This CDR3 region has 16 residues. Trimming shortened V by 7 bases and J by 5 bases, and 24 bases separated the two germline ends. Germline V CDR1 and CDR2: SGHKS, YYEKEE (reference sequence). The CDR3 DNA reads TGTGCCAGCGGCCCCGGGCTGCGGGGACTTCTCGAGACCCAGTACTTC. Residues: CASGPGLRGLLETQYF.

This clonotype was seen ten or more times. The chain has TRBV5-1 and TRBJ2-1; D could derive from TRBD1 or TRBD2 (6 bases each). Trimming stripped 0 bases from V and 4 bases from J, with 11 bases between. This CDR3 spans 15 amino acids. Germline assignment: CDR1 SGHRS and CDR2 YFSETQ. The CDR3 coding sequence is TGCGCCAGCAGCTTGGATGGGGGGCTATACAATGAGCAGTTCTTC. Amino acid sequence: CASSLDGGLYNEQFF.

The J gene is TRBJ2-3, the V gene TRBV11-3; tentatively, D is TRBD2 (5 bases). CDR1 and CDR2 (germline): SGHNT, YENEEA. V dropped 3 bases and J dropped 6 bases, with 13 bases sitting between them. The CDR3 loop spans 14 amino acids. CDR3 DNA sequence: TGTGCCAGCAGCTTTCTCTCAACTAGGGATACGCAGTATTTT. Its translation is CASSFLSTRDTQYF.

This clonotype was detected many times. The rearrangement links TRBV4-3 to TRBJ2-3; 11 bases agree with TRBD2. The germline CDR1 and CDR2 sequences are LGHNA and YSLEER. J lost 6 bases, V lost 1 base, and 6 bases had no gene match. CDR3 length: 16 amino acids. The CDR3 region is CASSQGSSGGADTQYF. The CDR3, as DNA: TGCGCCAGCAGCCAAGGCAGTAGCGGGGGGGCCGATACGCAGTATTTT.

The V gene is TRBV7-2, the J gene TRBJ2-7; 8 nucleotides match TRBD1. The junction had 11 bases not matched to a gene; V was cut back by 0 bases and J by 7 bases. This CDR3 comprises 16 residues. Germline CDR1 is SGHTA and CDR2 is FQGNSA. The CDR3 coding sequence is TGTGCCAGCAGCTTAGCGCGCAGCAGGGGGCAGGAAGAGCAGTACTTC. Translating it yields CASSLARSRGQEEQYF.

This clonotype occurred many times. This chain connects TRBV4-2 to TRBJ1-6; D is unresolved. The length of the CDR3 is 17 residues. The V end lost 0 bases, the J end lost 7 bases, and 16 bases lay between the germline ends. Germline CDR1 and CDR2: LGHNA and YNFKEQ. CDR3 loop: CASSQDHRGRPNSPLHF. CDR3 nucleotides: TGTGCCAGCAGCCAAGATCATCGCGGCAGACCAAATTCACCCCTCCACTTT.

This clonotype was seen repeatedly, ten times or more. The chain has TRBV27 and TRBJ2-7; D possibly uses TRBD1 or TRBD2 (5 bases each). Trimming stripped 2 bases from V and 3 bases from J, with 17 bases between. Germline V CDR1 and CDR2: MNHEY, SMNVEV (reference sequence). This CDR3 contains 16 residues. CDR3 sequence reads: CASSLEGRGTFYEQYF. CDR3 bases: TGTGCCAGCAGTTTAGAGGGACGGGGAACCTTCTACGAGCAGTACTTC.